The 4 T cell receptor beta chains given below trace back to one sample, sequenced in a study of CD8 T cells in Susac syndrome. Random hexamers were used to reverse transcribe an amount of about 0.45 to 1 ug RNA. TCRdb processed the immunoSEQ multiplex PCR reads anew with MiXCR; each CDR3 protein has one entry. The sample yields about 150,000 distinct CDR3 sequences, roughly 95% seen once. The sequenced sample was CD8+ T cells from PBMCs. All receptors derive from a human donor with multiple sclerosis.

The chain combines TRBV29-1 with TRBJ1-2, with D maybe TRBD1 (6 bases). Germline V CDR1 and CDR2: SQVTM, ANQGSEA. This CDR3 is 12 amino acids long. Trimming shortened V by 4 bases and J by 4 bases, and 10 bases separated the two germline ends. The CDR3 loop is CSVVGQLYGYTF. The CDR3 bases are TGCAGCGTTGTCGGACAGCTCTATGGCTACACCTTC.

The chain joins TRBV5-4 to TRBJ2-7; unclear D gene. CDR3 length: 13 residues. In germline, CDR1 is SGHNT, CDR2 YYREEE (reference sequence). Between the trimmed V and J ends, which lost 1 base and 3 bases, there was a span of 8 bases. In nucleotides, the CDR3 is TGTGCCAGCAGCTTGATGAACGGCTACGAGCAGTACGTC. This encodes CASSLMNGYEQYV.

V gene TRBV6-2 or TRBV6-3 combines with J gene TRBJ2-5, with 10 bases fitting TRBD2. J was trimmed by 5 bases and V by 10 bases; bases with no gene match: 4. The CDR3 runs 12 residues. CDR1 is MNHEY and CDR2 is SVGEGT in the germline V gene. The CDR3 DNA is TGTGCCATCACGACTAGCGGGGAGACCCAGTACTTC. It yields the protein CAITTSGETQYF.

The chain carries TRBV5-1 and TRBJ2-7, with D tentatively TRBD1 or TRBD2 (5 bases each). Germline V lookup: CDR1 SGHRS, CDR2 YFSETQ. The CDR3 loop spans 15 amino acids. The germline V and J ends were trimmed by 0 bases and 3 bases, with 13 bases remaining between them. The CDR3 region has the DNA TGCGCCAGCAGCTTGGCCCCGGGGCGCAGCTACGAGCAGTACGTC. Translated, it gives CASSLAPGRSYEQYV.